The 26 T cell receptor beta chains in this list originate from one sample, sequenced in a study of T cell responses to AZD1222 COVID-19 vaccine. Profiled with immunoSEQ multiplex PCR; TCRdb holds only in-frame clones, not every one. This sample has around 150,000 clones, with roughly 90% found just once. The source material was peripheral blood, sampled on day 0 of AZD1222 vaccination. The receptors originated from an adult in good health.

The chain recombines TRBV5-8 with TRBJ2-7; no definite D call. The CDR3 totals 15 residues. Trimming took off 1 base at V and 0 bases at J, with 11 bases between the two ends. Germline loops: CDR1 SGHTS, CDR2 YDEGEE. For the CDR3, the DNA is TGTGCCAGCAGCTTGCTCCTATTAAGCTCCTACGAGCAGTACTTC. Amino acid sequence: CASSLLLLSSYEQYF.

The gene calls are TRBV21-1 and TRBJ2-3. TRBV21-1 is noted as a pseudogene. This CDR3 region has 17 residues. The CDR3: CASSRGARDLITDTQYF. CDR3 DNA sequence: TGTGCCAGCAGCAGGGGGGCCCGGGACCTCATCACAGATACGCAGTATTTT.

The CDR3 nucleotides read TGTGCCAGCAGCCGGCCAGGGTTCAACTATGGCTACACCTTC. Translating gives CASSRPGFNYGYTF. The chain couples TRBV6-2 or TRBV6-3 to TRBJ1-2, with D perhaps TRBD1 (5 bases). The CDR3 runs 14 residues. Germline V gene data show CDR1 as MNHEY and CDR2 as SVGEGT. Trimming pared 6 bases from V and 2 bases from J, leaving 13 bases between.

The chain combines TRBV9 with TRBJ2-3; 7 positions match TRBD1. CDR1 and CDR2 from the germline V gene are SGDLS and YYNGEE. The CDR3 is 16 amino acids. Trimming cost V 3 bases and J 1 base; bases outside gene matches: 8. The DNA for the CDR3 is TGTGCCAGCAGCGAGAGGGGGCCCCCGGGCACAGATACGCAGTATTTT. The encoded protein is CASSERGPPGTDTQYF.

The chain combines TRBV7-2 with TRBJ2-1, with D uncertain. The CDR3 is 15 residues long. V was cut by 3 bases and J by 1 base, with 10 bases left in between. CDR1 is SGHTA, CDR2 FQGNSA, per germline. The CDR3: CASSFTGRSYNEQFF. The DNA of the CDR3 is TGTGCCAGCAGCTTCACGGGCAGATCCTACAATGAGCAGTTCTTC.

V and J are TRBV18 and TRBJ1-1; TRBD1 agrees at 11 bases. Germline V CDR1 and CDR2: KGHSH, LQKENI. J lost 8 bases, V lost 2 bases, and 1 base had no gene match. The CDR3 length is 13 residues. DNA of the CDR3: TGTGCCAGCTCACCAGGGACAGGGGGGGAAGCTTTCTTT. Its translation is CASSPGTGGEAFF.

The rearrangement joins TRBV2 to TRBJ1-3; D is unclear. Germline V gives CDR1 SNHLY, CDR2 FYNNEI. The ends were cut back, 5 bases at V and 0 bases at J, with 8 bases in the middle. This CDR3 has 14 amino acids. The CDR3 coding sequence is TGTGCCAGCAGTAAGACAAGCTCTGGAAACACCATATATTTT. Amino acids: CASSKTSSGNTIYF.

The chain uses TRBV6-2 or TRBV6-3 and TRBJ2-3; the D gene is possibly TRBD2 (6 bases). CDR3 size: 17 residues. CDR1 and CDR2 (germline): MNHEY, SVGEGT. V dropped 2 bases and J dropped 2 bases, with 17 bases sitting between them. CDR3 residues: CASSYPWAGILTDTQYF. The CDR3 DNA is TGTGCCAGCAGTTACCCCTGGGCGGGAATCCTCACAGATACGCAGTATTTT.

CDR3 bases: TGTGCCAGTAGCGACAGGGGGCGAAATTCACCCCTCCACTTT. As protein: CASSDRGRNSPLHF. J is TRBJ1-6 and V is TRBV19, with TRBD1 matching 10 bases. Germline lookup yields CDR1 LNHDA and CDR2 SQIVND (reference sequence). V shed 6 bases and J 7 bases; nucleotides not matched to a gene: 3. CDR3 length equals 14 residues.

J is TRBJ1-4 and V is TRBV19; maybe TRBD1 (5 bases). The CDR3 loop spans 13 amino acids. The germline V and J ends were trimmed by 3 bases and 4 bases, with 6 bases remaining between them. The germline CDR1 and CDR2 sequences are LNHDA and SQIVND (reference sequence). This CDR3 reads CASSMTDNEKLFF. In DNA form, the CDR3 reads TGTGCCAGTAGTATGACAGATAATGAAAAACTGTTTTTT.

The genes are TRBV10-3 and TRBJ1-3; a weak D match, TRBD1 (6 bases). Trimming stripped 2 bases from V and 2 bases from J, with 10 bases between. Germline CDR1 is ENHRY and CDR2 is SYGVKD. The CDR3 is 15 amino acids. CDR3 DNA sequence: TGTGCCATCAGTGAGGGGCAGGGGACTGGAAACACCATATATTTT. Translating it yields CAISEGQGTGNTIYF.

The chain links TRBV24-1 to TRBJ2-1, with 7 bases aligning to TRBD2. Germline trimming cut 1 base from V and 1 base from J; bases unmatched to any gene: 15. CDR1 KGHDR and CDR2 SFDVKD come from the germline V gene. There are 20 residues in the CDR3. The CDR3 reads CATSDFSWDSGRSSYNEQFF. In DNA form, the CDR3 reads TGTGCCACCAGTGATTTTAGCTGGGATAGCGGGCGCTCATCCTACAATGAGCAGTTCTTC.

The CDR3 DNA sequence: TGTGCCAGCAGCTTGGATTTGGGGGGCGTGCGGGAGCAGTACTTC. The encoded protein is CASSLDLGGVREQYF. This chain links TRBV5-5 with TRBJ2-7; D is possibly TRBD1 or TRBD2 (6 bases each). Between the trimmed V and J ends, which lost 0 bases and 7 bases, there was a span of 17 bases. The CDR3 has 15 amino acids. From germline, CDR1 is SGHKS and CDR2 YYEKEE (reference sequence).

This chain uses TRBV7-9 with TRBJ2-5; maybe TRBD2 (5 bases). The CDR3 extends over 18 amino acids. Germline V gives CDR1 SEHNR, CDR2 FQNEAQ (reference sequence). V was trimmed by 5 bases and J by 2 bases, leaving 24 bases between them. CDR3 residues: CASSPWVPATISQETQYF. CDR3 nucleotide sequence: TGTGCCAGCAGCCCGTGGGTCCCAGCGACTATATCACAAGAGACCCAGTACTTC.

This clone was observed a handful of times. The V call is TRBV7-8, the J call TRBJ1-2; D possibly corresponds to TRBD1 (6 bases). Per germline, CDR1 SGHVS and CDR2 FQNEAQ. The CDR3 consists of 13 residues. Trimming took 5 bases from V and 6 from J, leaving 13 bases between them. The CDR3 sequence: CASSVYRENGYTF. The CDR3 DNA reads as TGTGCCAGCAGCGTCTACAGGGAGAATGGCTACACCTTC.

The CDR3 protein is CASSLAGTSGPETQYF. CDR3 DNA sequence: TGTGCCAGCAGCTTAGCGGGGACTAGCGGGCCAGAGACCCAGTACTTC. The J gene is TRBJ2-5, the V gene TRBV7-2, with 12 bases that match TRBD2. CDR3 size: 16 residues. Germline-derived CDR1 and CDR2 are SGHTA and FQGNSA. Losses at the gene ends were 0 bases for V and 4 bases for J; bases not matched to a gene: 3.

The chain couples TRBV5-4 to TRBJ2-7, with TRBD1 matching 8 bases. Germline V gene lookup returns CDR1 SGHNT and CDR2 YYREEE (reference sequence). The trim removed 7 bases at V and 5 bases at J, leaving 8 bases unmatched. The CDR3 contains 13 residues. CDR3 loop: CASGISGGDEQYF. CDR3 nucleotide sequence: TGTGCCAGCGGAATTTCAGGGGGCGACGAGCAGTACTTC.

In its sample, this clone was seen once. The chain links TRBV6-5 to TRBJ2-7; D is undetermined. The CDR3 length is 14 residues. Germline lookup yields CDR1 MNHEY and CDR2 SVGAGI. V dropped 0 bases and J dropped 3 bases, with 9 bases sitting between them. The CDR3: CASSYSDVIYEQYF. Here the CDR3 DNA reads TGTGCCAGCAGTTACTCTGATGTGATCTACGAGCAGTACTTC.

This clone occurred once. The chain carries TRBV28 and TRBJ1-1; no reliable D call. V gave up 3 bases and J gave up 1 base, with 9 bases separating them. Looked up from germline, CDR1 is MDHEN and CDR2 is SYDVKM. This CDR3 has 14 amino acids. The CDR3 DNA follows: TGTGCCAGCAGTTTTGATTGGAGGAACACTGAAGCTTTCTTT. Translated, it gives CASSFDWRNTEAFF.

This clone has more than one count but fewer than ten. The chain is built from TRBV6-5 and TRBJ1-2, with 8 bases lining up with TRBD1. The CDR3 loop spans 14 amino acids. Germline V gives CDR1 MNHEY, CDR2 SVGAGI. The J segment lost 4 bases and the V segment lost 1 base, leaving 2 bases of the junction unmatched. The CDR3 protein is CASSYFTGGYGYTF. The CDR3 DNA is TGTGCCAGCAGTTACTTCACAGGGGGCTATGGCTACACCTTC.

This clone was detected once. The chain joins TRBV2 to TRBJ2-3, with D perhaps TRBD1 or TRBD2 (6 bases each). Trimming shortened V by 4 bases and J by 0 bases, and 14 bases separated the two germline ends. This CDR3 has 16 residues. Germline V gene lookup returns CDR1 SNHLY and CDR2 FYNNEI. CDR3 loop: CASSGGAGPSTDTQYF. CDR3 coding DNA: TGTGCCAGCAGTGGGGGGGCCGGACCAAGCACAGATACGCAGTATTTT.

This clone was counted between two and nine times. The genes are TRBV25-1 and TRBJ2-7, with D possibly matching TRBD2 (6 bases). CDR1 and CDR2 (germline): MGHDK, SYGVNS. The CDR3 contains 14 residues. With 4 bases removed from V and 2 bases from J, the gap between germline ends came to 12 bases. This chain's CDR3 is CASSGGDSTYEQYF. The CDR3 region has the DNA TGTGCCAGCAGTGGTGGGGACTCCACCTACGAGCAGTACTTC.

CDR3 DNA: TGTGCCAGCAGTTTAGGACCCCCCTACGAGCAGTACTTC. It yields the protein CASSLGPPYEQYF. The rearrangement uses TRBV6-2 or TRBV6-3 and TRBJ2-7; no reliable D call. The CDR3 length is 13 residues. The V gene lost 4 bases and the J gene lost 2 bases, with 9 bases spanning the gap. Per the germline V gene, CDR1 is MNHEY and CDR2 is SVGEGT.

The chain combines TRBV7-2 with TRBJ1-2, with D possibly matching TRBD1 (5 bases). Looked up from germline, CDR1 is SGHTA and CDR2 is FQGNSA. V shed 0 bases and J shed 6 bases, with 20 bases lying between them. The CDR3 totals 17 residues. In DNA form, the CDR3 reads TGTGCCAGCAGCTTAGCATCCGGGGCCGGATGGGGGAATGGCTACACCTTC. It specifies CASSLASGAGWGNGYTF.

V usage is TRBV5-4 and J usage is TRBJ1-6; no definite D call. Germline CDR1 and CDR2: SGHNT and YYREEE (reference sequence). The CDR3 runs 17 residues. V was pared by 0 bases and J by 5 bases, with 15 bases between. This CDR3 reads CASSLAEPAGDNSPLHF. The CDR3, as DNA: TGTGCCAGCAGCTTGGCAGAGCCGGCTGGCGATAATTCACCCCTCCACTTT.

This clone was detected only once. V is TRBV19 and J is TRBJ1-1, with D perhaps TRBD1 (6 bases). Germline lookup yields CDR1 LNHDA and CDR2 SQIVND (reference sequence). Trimming left V 7 bases short and J 8 bases short, with 20 bases between. CDR3 length: 14 amino acids. CDR3 bases: TGTGCCAGTACCCCAGGGTCCCGACAGGCAGAAGCTTTCTTT. Its protein product is CASTPGSRQAEAFF. Filled out from reference TRBV19 and TRBJ1-1, the complete variable domain reads DGGITQSPKYLFRKEGQNVTLSCEQNLNHDAMYWYRQDPGQGLRLIYYSQIVNDFQKGDIAEGYSVSREKKESFPLTVTSAQKNPTAFYLCASTPGSRQAEAFFGQGTRLTVV.